One sample yielded the 14 T cell receptor beta chains listed below, sequenced in a study of T cell repertoires in cytomegalovirus infection. TCRdb re-called the reads through MiXCR, storing one row per CDR3 protein. The sample records 200,000 or so distinct CDR3 sequences, about 40% being singletons. Which antigens these TCRs recognize remains unknown. Sequenced material: CD8+ T cells from cultured PBMCs, taken from culture after CMV antigen stimulation. The receptors were gathered from a human donor in good health (CMV status not recorded). Some clones in this sample may be carry-over from other donors' samples.

The chain recombines TRBV19 with TRBJ2-1, with unresolved D. The V and J ends lost 10 bases and 1 base respectively, with 17 bases between them. CDR1 and CDR2 from the germline V gene are LNHDA and SQIVND (reference sequence). CDR3 size: 15 residues. The CDR3 bases are TGTGCCACTCAGGCCGCTGCTCGGTCCTACAATGAGCAGTTCTTC. Translated: CATQAAARSYNEQFF.

This rearrangement joins TRBV6-2 or TRBV6-3 to TRBJ2-5; perhaps TRBD1 as D (5 bases). V was shortened by 0 bases and J by 3 bases, with 8 bases between the two germline ends. CDR3 length equals 14 residues. From germline, CDR1 is MNHEY and CDR2 SVGEGT. The CDR3 loop reads CASSYSTREETQYF. Here the CDR3 DNA reads TGTGCCAGCAGTTACTCGACCAGGGAAGAGACCCAGTACTTC.

The chain is built from TRBV27 and TRBJ2-1, with 9 bases fitting TRBD2. J was trimmed by 0 bases and V by 6 bases; bases with no gene match: 9. Per the germline V gene, CDR1 is MNHEY and CDR2 is SMNVEV (reference sequence). There are 17 residues in the CDR3. The CDR3 spells CASSYLSGGSSYNEQFF. The CDR3, as DNA: TGTGCCAGCAGCTACCTTAGCGGGGGAAGCTCCTACAATGAGCAGTTCTTC.

There are a few counts of this clonotype. The V gene is TRBV28, the J gene TRBJ2-7, with 8 nucleotides matching TRBD1. The V segment lost 3 bases and the J segment 3 bases; nucleotides outside the gene matches: 10. The CDR3 consists of 16 residues. The V gene's germline CDR1 is MDHEN and CDR2 SYDVKM. This CDR3 is CASSFIIGGQGYEQYF. Here the CDR3 DNA reads TGTGCCAGCAGTTTCATAATAGGAGGACAGGGCTACGAGCAGTACTTC.

About this clonotype: The junction differs from germline at one of its ends, possibly a read error. The chain combines TRBV10-3 with TRBJ1-2; the match to TRBD1 covers 7 bases. The CDR3 is 15 amino acids. Germline CDR1 is ENHRY and CDR2 is SYGVKD. CDR3 amino acids: CAISESDRGPYGYTF. The CDR3 region has the DNA TGTGCCATCAGTGAGTCGGATAGGGGGCCCTATGGTTACACCTTC.

This chain uses TRBV11-2 with TRBJ2-5; the D gene is possibly TRBD2 (6 bases). Germline CDR1 reads SGHAT; CDR2 reads FQNNGV. V dropped 4 bases and J dropped 0 bases, with 21 bases sitting between them. This CDR3 is built from 18 residues. DNA of the CDR3: TGTGCCAGCAGCTCCGGCGGTAGGGACTGGGGGTACCAAGAGACCCAGTACTTC. It codes for CASSSGGRDWGYQETQYF.

The chain uses TRBV7-6 and TRBJ1-2, with 7 bases identical to TRBD1. The CDR3 runs to 17 residues. Per the germline V gene, CDR1 is SGHVS and CDR2 is FNYEAQ. V shed 4 bases, J shed 5 bases, and the junction held 16 bases outside the gene matches. The CDR3 loop reads CASSSSTGTLYGYGYTF. CDR3 coding DNA: TGTGCCAGCAGCTCCTCGACAGGGACCCTTTACGGGTATGGCTACACCTTC.

The chain joins TRBV27 to TRBJ2-3, with D possibly matching TRBD1 (5 bases). Germline V gene data show CDR1 as MNHEY and CDR2 as SMNVEV (reference sequence). Trimming stripped 7 bases from V and 3 bases from J, with 14 bases between. The CDR3 runs to 14 residues. The CDR3 reads CASTLGAKTDTQYF. DNA for the CDR3: TGTGCCAGCACCCTTGGGGCTAAGACAGATACGCAGTATTTT.

In its sample, this clonotype was seen a few times. The chain has TRBV12-3 or TRBV12-4 and TRBJ2-2; no reliable D call. This CDR3 has 14 residues. V gave up 4 bases and J gave up 1 base, with 7 bases separating them. In DNA, the CDR3 is TGTGCCAGCAGTTGGACCCTGAACACCGGGGAGCTGTTTTTT. Protein product: CASSWTLNTGELFF.

The chain carries TRBV7-9 and TRBJ2-7, with D tentatively TRBD1 (5 bases). The germline gives CDR1 SEHNR, CDR2 FQNEAQ (reference sequence). The CDR3 runs 12 residues. V lost 6 bases to trimming and J lost 1 base, with 7 bases between them. The CDR3 DNA follows: TGTGCCAGCAGGGACAAGTCCTACGAGCAGTACTTC. Residues: CASRDKSYEQYF.

Comments on this clonotype: The junction departs from germline at one end; a sequencing error may be responsible. The genes are TRBV12-5 and TRBJ2-2; D is unresolved. The CDR3 consists of 14 residues. Germline V gene data show CDR1 as LGHNT and CDR2 as FRNRAP. As DNA, the CDR3 is TGTGCTAGTGGTTCCCCAGAGAACGCCGGGGAGCTGTTTTTT. Protein: CASGSPENAGELFF.

This clonotype was seen a handful of times. This sequence joins TRBV7-6 and TRBJ2-3; TRBD1 matches 8 bases. After removal of 5 bases from V and 0 bases from J, the junction contained 4 bases not matched to a gene. This CDR3 has 15 amino acids. Per germline, CDR1 SGHVS and CDR2 FNYEAQ. CDR3 sequence reads: CASSTRTGSTDTQYF. In DNA form, the CDR3 reads TGTGCCAGCAGCACCCGGACAGGGAGCACAGATACGCAGTATTTT.

On this clonotype itself: No conserved phenylalanine or tryptophan ends this CDR3, so it is likely a read error. This chain links TRBV7-9 with TRBJ2-7, with 14 bases fitting TRBD2. Germline CDR1 and CDR2: SEHNR and FQNEAQ (reference sequence). The trim removed 1 base at V and 3 bases at J, leaving 8 bases unmatched. This CDR3 comprises 18 residues. The CDR3: CASSLELTSGRDFYEQYL. The DNA for the CDR3 is TGTGCCAGCAGCTTAGAGTTGACTAGCGGGAGGGATTTCTACGAGCAGTACTTA.

This clonotype has ten or more counts. The chain joins TRBV28 to TRBJ1-4; D is possibly TRBD1 (6 bases). The CDR3 runs 15 residues. From germline, CDR1 is MDHEN and CDR2 SYDVKM. Deletions cut 0 bases from V and 7 bases from J, with 12 bases between. The CDR3 loop is CASSLWGARSEKLFF. The CDR3 nucleotides are TGTGCCAGCAGTTTATGGGGGGCGCGTAGTGAAAAACTGTTTTTT.